This is a list of T cell receptor beta chains from one sample in a study of cytomegalovirus exposure and HLA in healthy donors. Method: immunoSEQ multiplex PCR; TCRdb's copy keeps in-frame clones and lacks some. Among 150,000 to 180,000 clones listed, 86% were seen once. Sequenced: PBMCs. The receptors here all came from a human donor in good health. Both conserved end residues are trimmed from each CDR3.

cdr3_aa	v_call	j_call
ASRPDRGRADTQY	TRBV6-1	TRBJ2-3
STGVAGGQGDTQY	TRBV29-1	TRBJ2-3
ASSPSAGQSSGNTIY	TRBV18	TRBJ1-3
ASRDPGWDEKLF	TRBV6-1	TRBJ1-4
ASSGQGVGNTIY	TRBV7-6	TRBJ1-3
ASSNRGAVSYNEQF	TRBV28	TRBJ2-1
ASSPWTSGSDEQF	TRBV27	TRBJ2-1
ASISPQGGTEAF	TRBV6-1	TRBJ1-1
ASSEWGEETQY	TRBV6-1	TRBJ2-5
ASRKKAVAGGYEQF	TRBV19	TRBJ2-1
ASRSLLIPGQLSQPQH	TRBV5-8	TRBJ1-5
ASSLKGAQIYGYT	TRBV7-9	TRBJ1-2
ASSLGSFSYNEQF	TRBV7-8	TRBJ2-1
ASNLGTSGNTGELF	TRBV2	TRBJ2-2
AWSIYENTEAF	TRBV30	TRBJ1-1
AAGSGVRDEQY	TRBV7-9	TRBJ2-7
ASGLVADFMNTEAF	TRBV12-5	TRBJ1-1
ASGRDRGNIQY	TRBV12-5	TRBJ2-4
ASSYSFDQPQH	TRBV6-6	TRBJ1-5
ASSLTGTTTDTQY	TRBV5-1	TRBJ2-3
ASSYRDRGVYEQY	TRBV6-5	TRBJ2-7
ASSLVLSRDTEETQY	TRBV7-9	TRBJ2-5